These 27 T cell receptor beta chains were sequenced from one sample in a study of cytomegalovirus exposure and HLA in healthy donors. PCR employed 60 Vbeta and 13 Jbeta primers. Repertoires were generated with immunoSEQ multiplex PCR, while TCRdb's copy carries only in-frame clones and drops some. The repertoire holds about 140,000 clones, with roughly 80% as singletons. Specimen: PBMCs. The receptor set was obtained from a female donor in good health and CMV-seronegative.

This clone occurred a few times. V is TRBV2 and J is TRBJ2-1; 10 positions agree with TRBD1. The V and J ends lost 7 bases and 3 bases, in that order; junction bases with no gene match: 6. Germline values: CDR1 SNHLY, CDR2 FYNNEI. This CDR3 has 15 amino acids. CDR3 nucleotides: TGTGCCAGCATCCGACAGGGGGCCGGCTACAATGAGCAGTTCTTC. It is translated as CASIRQGAGYNEQFF.

The rearrangement joins TRBV6-6 to TRBJ1-1; D perhaps matches TRBD1 (5 bases). Germline lookup yields CDR1 MNHNY and CDR2 SVGAGI (reference sequence). The length of the CDR3 is 14 residues. The ends were cut back, 9 bases at V and 4 bases at J, with 18 bases in the middle. CDR3 protein: CASWRGPSGTEAFF. CDR3 coding DNA: TGTGCCAGTTGGAGGGGCCCATCTGGCACTGAAGCTTTCTTT.

The chain combines TRBV5-1 with TRBJ2-7; 13 bases are a match to TRBD2. CDR3 length: 14 amino acids. Germline CDR1 is SGHRS and CDR2 is YFSETQ. With V trimmed by 3 bases and J by 7 bases, 4 bases remained unmatched. This CDR3 is CASSWTSGSWEQYF. The DNA of the CDR3 is TGCGCCAGCAGCTGGACTAGCGGGAGTTGGGAGCAGTACTTC.

The CDR3 reads CASSPPGAYEQYF. The DNA for the CDR3 is TGTGCCAGCTCACCGCCAGGGGCCTACGAGCAGTACTTC. The chain carries TRBV18 and TRBJ2-7; tentatively, D is TRBD1 (6 bases). CDR1 is KGHSH, CDR2 LQKENI, per germline. The CDR3 consists of 13 residues. V gave up 3 bases and J gave up 2 bases, with 8 bases separating them.

The J gene is TRBJ2-3, the V gene TRBV5-1; D is ambiguous. CDR1 SGHRS and CDR2 YFSETQ come from the germline V gene. This CDR3 is built from 16 residues. The V gene lost 6 bases and the J gene lost 1 base, with 18 bases spanning the gap. This CDR3 is CASMFLGQWGTDTQYF. In DNA, the CDR3 is TGCGCCAGCATGTTCCTGGGCCAGTGGGGCACAGATACGCAGTATTTT.

The J gene is TRBJ1-5, the V gene TRBV2; D is unclear. The CDR3 totals 14 residues. V lost 3 bases and J lost 8, with 14 bases in between. CDR1 is SNHLY and CDR2 is FYNNEI in the germline V gene. CDR3 DNA sequence: TGTGCCAGCAGTGACCGGACGCGGGAAAAGCCCCAGCATTTT. Its translation is CASSDRTREKPQHF.

V usage is TRBV27 and J usage is TRBJ2-7; 7 nucleotides match TRBD1. This CDR3 region has 19 residues. V lost 3 bases, J lost 4 bases, and 21 bases stayed unmatched. The germline CDR1 and CDR2 sequences are MNHEY and SMNVEV (reference sequence). CDR3 coding DNA: TGTGCCAGCAGTTTTTCCCCTTTCGTAAGGGGACAGATGAGGTACGAGCAGTACTTC. This sequence encodes CASSFSPFVRGQMRYEQYF.

This clone was counted a few times. The conserved phenylalanine or tryptophan normally closing the CDR3 is absent here, so this likely arose from a read error. Because the CDR3's place on the DNA is in doubt, the DNA is left out and the CDR3 is given as listed by TCRdb. J is TRBJ1-2 and V is TRBV29-1; the table assigns TRBD1, which was not confirmed against the DNA. Germline loops: CDR1 SQVTM, CDR2 ANQGSEA. The CDR3 has 13 amino acids, counting both end residues. The CDR3 spells CSVGPQGIYGYTV.

The chain joins TRBV5-1 to TRBJ1-2, with D possibly being TRBD1 (6 bases). The CDR3 consists of 15 residues. V was cut by 4 bases and J by 8 bases, with 21 bases left in between. Germline V gene sequence: CDR1 SGHRS, CDR2 YFSETQ. The CDR3 sequence: CASSPRAMGAGGYTF. CDR3 nucleotides: TGCGCCAGCAGCCCCCGGGCGATGGGGGCTGGAGGCTACACCTTC.

The chain uses TRBV11-2 and TRBJ2-7, with 7 bases matching TRBD1. CDR1 and CDR2 (germline): SGHAT, FQNNGV. The CDR3 contains 13 residues. The V gene end was trimmed by 6 bases and the J gene end by 0 bases; junction bases not matched to a gene: 2. As DNA, the CDR3 is TGTGCCAGCAGACAGGGGAGCTCCTACGAGCAGTACTTC. It is translated as CASRQGSSYEQYF.

This chain links TRBV28 with TRBJ1-2; possibly TRBD1 for D (6 bases). The V end lost 7 bases, the J end lost 3 bases, and 21 bases lay between the germline ends. Germline CDR1 MDHEN, CDR2 SYDVKM. The CDR3 has 16 residues. This CDR3 reads CASITSRGGAHYGYTF. The CDR3 nucleotides read TGTGCCAGCATAACGTCCCGTGGGGGGGCCCACTATGGCTACACCTTC.

CDR3 nucleotide sequence: TGTGCCAGCTCAGACAGGGGGTATGTGTACGAGCAGTACTTC. Its translation is CASSDRGYVYEQYF. V gene TRBV28 combines with J gene TRBJ2-7, with 9 nucleotides matching TRBD1. The V gene end was trimmed by 8 bases and the J gene end by 4 bases; junction bases not matched to a gene: 9. The germline CDR1 and CDR2 sequences are MDHEN and SYDVKM. The CDR3 loop spans 14 amino acids.

The chain uses TRBV6-5 and TRBJ2-5; the D gene is possibly TRBD1 (5 bases). The DNA end lines up better with TRBJ2-7; the J call may be wrong. CDR1 and CDR2 from the germline V gene are MNHEY and SVGAGI. The CDR3 covers 13 residues. This CDR3 is CASSSIQGSEQYF. In DNA form, the CDR3 reads TGTGCCAGCAGTTCGATTCAGGGATCCGAGCAGTACTTC.

The CDR3 region is CASSRGQGLTDTQYF. The CDR3 bases are TGTGCCAGCAGCAGAGGACAGGGACTCACAGATACGCAGTATTTT. The rearrangement uses TRBV7-9 and TRBJ2-3; TRBD1 agrees at 8 bases. Germline lookup yields CDR1 SEHNR and CDR2 FQNEAQ (reference sequence). This CDR3 is built from 15 residues. Unmatched junction bases numbered 6, after V lost 5 bases and J lost 2 bases.

The chain carries TRBV10-1 and TRBJ1-1; D gene ambiguous. V was shortened by 4 bases and J by 3 bases, with 9 bases between the two germline ends. The germline V gene encodes CDR1 WNHNN and CDR2 SYGVQD (reference sequence). The CDR3 totals 13 residues. CDR3: CASSAREYTEAFF. The CDR3 coding sequence is TGCGCCAGCAGTGCGAGGGAATACACTGAAGCTTTCTTT.

The chain uses TRBV4-1 and TRBJ1-1, with D hard to call. The germline V gene has CDR1 MGHRA and CDR2 YSYEKL. V was cut by 0 bases and J by 0 bases, with 14 bases left in between. The CDR3 is 17 amino acids. CDR3 residues: CASSQDKWASMNTEAFF. The CDR3, as DNA: TGCGCCAGCAGCCAAGATAAATGGGCATCCATGAACACTGAAGCTTTCTTT.

This CDR3 is CASSTTLAGNGYEQYF. The CDR3 DNA is TGTGCCAGCAGCACTACCCTAGCGGGAAACGGGTACGAGCAGTACTTC. This rearrangement joins TRBV7-9 to TRBJ2-7, with 9 bases fitting TRBD2. V shed 5 bases, J shed 4 bases, and the junction held 12 bases outside the gene matches. The CDR3 totals 16 residues. Germline CDR1 reads SEHNR; CDR2 reads FQNEAQ (reference sequence).

The chain recombines TRBV5-1 with TRBJ2-7; D not certain. CDR1 and CDR2 from the germline V gene are SGHRS and YFSETQ. Trimming removed 0 bases from V and 1 base from J, with 5 bases in between. The CDR3 is 13 residues long. DNA of the CDR3: TGCGCCAGCAGCTTGGCAGGTTCCTACGAGCAGTACTTC. It specifies CASSLAGSYEQYF.

The chain carries TRBV6-5 and TRBJ2-3, with D possibly matching TRBD2 (5 bases). The CDR3 loop spans 13 amino acids. The V gene's germline CDR1 is MNHEY and CDR2 SVGAGI. Trimming took 2 bases from V and 6 from J, leaving 9 bases between them. In DNA form, the CDR3 reads TGTGCCAGCAGTTACGCCGGCGGGGATACGCAGTATTTT. This codes for CASSYAGGDTQYF.

V gene TRBV25-1 combines with J gene TRBJ1-4, with D unclear. The CDR3 is 16 residues long. The V and J ends lost 2 bases and 0 bases respectively, with 10 bases between them. Germline CDR1 and CDR2: MGHDK and SYGVNS. The CDR3 region is CASSEMQIATNEKLFF. CDR3 DNA: TGTGCCAGCAGTGAAATGCAGATTGCAACTAATGAAAAACTGTTTTTT. The whole variable domain, filled in from reference TRBV25-1 and TRBJ1-4, reads EADIYQTPRYLVIGTGKKITLECSQTMGHDKMYWYQQDPGMELHLIHYSYGVNSTEKGDLSSESTVSRIRTEHFPLTLESARPSHTSQYLCASSEMQIATNEKLFFGSGTQLSVL.

This clone was detected a few times. The chain joins TRBV4-1 to TRBJ1-1, with a weak D call TRBD1 (6 bases). This CDR3 is built from 13 residues. V dropped 4 bases and J dropped 3 bases, with 9 bases sitting between them. Germline V lookup: CDR1 MGHRA, CDR2 YSYEKL. The CDR3 nucleotides read TGCGCCAGCAGCCCACAGGGCCACACTGAAGCTTTCTTT. This sequence encodes CASSPQGHTEAFF.

V is TRBV7-8 and J is TRBJ1-5, with a tentative D call TRBD1 (6 bases). CDR1 is SGHVS, CDR2 FQNEAQ, per germline. V was shortened by 2 bases and J by 3 bases, with 8 bases between the two germline ends. This CDR3 is built from 14 residues. The CDR3 protein is CASSLRQDNQPQHF. In DNA, the CDR3 is TGTGCCAGCAGCTTAAGACAGGACAATCAGCCCCAGCATTTT.

This clone was found a few times. This chain joins TRBV5-1 and TRBJ1-2; unclear D gene. The CDR3 length is 12 residues. Germline-derived CDR1 and CDR2 are SGHRS and YFSETQ. Trimming shortened V by 1 base and J by 6 bases, and 7 bases separated the two germline ends. The CDR3 region has the DNA TGCGCCAGCAGCTTGATGGGAGATGGCTACACCTTC. Residues: CASSLMGDGYTF.

In its sample, this clone was seen once. A read error may produce the germline difference seen at one junction end. V and J are TRBV7-9 and TRBJ2-1, with 7 bases identical to TRBD1. Germline CDR1 and CDR2: SEHNR and FQNEAQ (reference sequence). The CDR3 is 17 residues long. The CDR3 spells CASSLGPVDRTHNEQFF. In DNA form, the CDR3 reads TGTGCCAGCAGTTTAGGACCGGTGGACAGGACCCACAATGAGCAGTTCTTC. The full variable domain, in which reference TRBV7-9 and TRBJ2-1 provide the parts outside the CDR3, is DTGVSQNPRHKITKRGQNVTFRCDPISEHNRLYWYRQTLGQGPEFLTYFQNEAQLEKSRLLSDRFSAERPKGSFSTLEIQRTEQGDSAMYLCASSLGPVDRTHNEQFFGPGTRLTVL.

The gene calls are TRBV29-1 and TRBJ2-1; possibly TRBD1 for D (6 bases). Between the trimmed V and J ends, which lost 6 bases and 4 bases, there was a span of 16 bases. CDR3 size: 14 residues. Germline V CDR1 and CDR2: SQVTM, ANQGSEA. The CDR3 protein is CSVPRTAIYNEQFF. The CDR3, as DNA: TGCAGCGTACCACGGACAGCCATTTACAATGAGCAGTTCTTC.

This sequence joins TRBV18 and TRBJ1-1; 8 bases match TRBD1. CDR1 and CDR2 (germline): KGHSH, LQKENI. Trimming cost V 8 bases and J 5 bases; bases outside gene matches: 4. This CDR3 contains 12 residues. This CDR3 is CASNTGGTEAFF. CDR3 coding DNA: TGTGCCAGCAACACAGGGGGAACTGAAGCTTTCTTT.

This clone was seen only a few times. This chain links TRBV11-2 with TRBJ1-2, with 7 bases fitting TRBD1. The V and J ends lost 6 bases and 7 bases, in that order; junction bases with no gene match: 11. Germline CDR1 and CDR2: SGHAT and FQNNGV. The CDR3 extends over 14 amino acids. The DNA for the CDR3 is TGTGCCAGCAGTCTTGACAGGGAATCTTCTGGCTACACCTTC. Residues: CASSLDRESSGYTF.